This T cell receptor (beta chain) was captured by sequencing in a study of blood T cell repertoires in COVID-19. Study background: Acute and convalescent COVID-19 samples came from the United States, Italy and Spain. T cells, B-cell-depleted T cells, or PBMCs supplied cDNA or gDNA.

The table came from immunoSEQ multiplex PCR; TCRdb's copy has only in-frame clones and leaves some out. The table shows around 450,000 clones, with around 90% occurring only once. Only a few counts were recorded for this clone. Individuals drawn from around 25 US areas were about 18 to 89 years old. The study assigned cohorts using participant-reported clinical history. The sequencing sample was made of PBMCs or T cells enriched from blood (not recorded which). This TCR was recovered from a woman between 18 and 30 years old with acute COVID-19.

The CDR3 loop reads CASSTRAPGREQYF. The CDR3 nucleotides are TGTGCCAGCAGCACAAGGGCCCCAGGGCGAGAGCAGTACTTC. The rearrangement joins TRBV5-6 to TRBJ2-7; D perhaps matches TRBD1 (5 bases). Per the germline V gene, CDR1 is SGHDT and CDR2 is YYEEEE. The V end lost 4 bases, the J end lost 7 bases, and 18 bases lay between the germline ends. This CDR3 is 14 amino acids long. The whole variable domain, filled in from reference TRBV5-6 and TRBJ2-7, reads DAGVTQSPTHLIKTRGQQVTLRCSPKSGHDTVSWYQQALGQGPQFIFQYYEEEERQRGNFPDRFSGHQFPNYSSELNVNALLLGDSALYLCASSTRAPGREQYFGPGTRLTVT.